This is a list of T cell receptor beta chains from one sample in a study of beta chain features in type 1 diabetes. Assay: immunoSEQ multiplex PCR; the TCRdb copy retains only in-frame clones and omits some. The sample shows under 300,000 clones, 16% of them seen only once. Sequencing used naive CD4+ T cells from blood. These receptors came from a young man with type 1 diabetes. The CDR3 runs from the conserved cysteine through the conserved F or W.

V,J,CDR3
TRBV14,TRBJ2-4,CASSGSGSLAKNIQYF
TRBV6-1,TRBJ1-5,CASGTASNQPQHF
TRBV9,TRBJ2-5,CASSVRTSGGTQYF
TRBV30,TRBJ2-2,CAWSARLGNTGELFF
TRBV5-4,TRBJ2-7,CASSVALAGTYEQYF
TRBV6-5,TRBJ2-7,CASSPGGGRFHEQYF
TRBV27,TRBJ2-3,CASGRDRGSTDTQYF
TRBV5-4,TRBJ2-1,CATILGTGYNEQFF
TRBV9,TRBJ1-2,CASSVVEGNYGYTF
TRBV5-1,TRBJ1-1,CASSLIADRAEAFF
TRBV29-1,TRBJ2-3,CSVDRDTQYF
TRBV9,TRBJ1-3,CASSVAAVGNTIYF
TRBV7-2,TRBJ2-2,CASSLYGLNTGELFF
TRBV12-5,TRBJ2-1,CASGFSASYNEQFF
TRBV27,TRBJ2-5,CASSSSGVETQYF